One and the same sample provided the 25 T cell receptor beta chains below, sequenced in a study of T cells in localized non-small cell lung cancer. Assay: immunoSEQ multiplex PCR; the TCRdb copy retains only in-frame clones and omits some. The table lists 65,000 to 90,000 clones, 80% of them singletons. The specimen was PBMCs, collected before any cancer treatment. Receptor source: a man aged 40-75 years with stage II squamous cell lung carcinoma.

The chain has TRBV18 and TRBJ2-5; D is undetermined. The CDR3 length is 12 residues. Germline V lookup: CDR1 KGHSH, CDR2 LQKENI. V lost 2 bases, J lost 5 bases, and 6 bases lay in between. The CDR3 is CASSPGDETQYF. CDR3 sequence (DNA): TGTGCCAGCTCACCAGGAGATGAGACCCAGTACTTC. Full variable domain (outside the CDR3, taken from reference TRBV18 and TRBJ2-5): NAGVMQNPRHLVRRRGQEARLRCSPMKGHSHVYWYRQLPEEGLKFMVYLQKENIIDESGMPKERFSAEFPKEGPSILRIQQVVRGDSAAYFCASSPGDETQYFGPGTRLLVL.

The V and J genes are TRBV5-4 and TRBJ1-1, with unresolved D. Germline V CDR1 and CDR2: SGHNT, YYREEE (reference sequence). Trimming shortened V by 6 bases and J by 0 bases, and 6 bases separated the two germline ends. The length of the CDR3 is 12 residues. This CDR3 reads CASKTVNTEAFF. CDR3 nucleotide sequence: TGTGCCAGCAAAACGGTGAACACTGAAGCTTTCTTT.

This clone came up once. This sequence joins TRBV9 and TRBJ2-6, with a tentative D call TRBD1 (5 bases). The CDR3 is 17 residues long. V lost 3 bases and J 0 bases, leaving 13 bases between the germline ends. CDR1 SGDLS and CDR2 YYNGEE come from the germline V gene. In DNA form, the CDR3 reads TGTGCCAGCAGCGCCCCCACACAGGACTCTGGGGCCAACGTCCTGACTTTC. This translates into CASSAPTQDSGANVLTF.

The CDR3 nucleotides are TGCGCCAGCAGCTTACCGGGACTAAACGGCGAGCAGTACTTC. It codes for CASSLPGLNGEQYF. The chain recombines TRBV5-1 with TRBJ2-7, with 7 bases matching TRBD2. Germline V gene data show CDR1 as SGHRS and CDR2 as YFSETQ. The junction had 8 bases not matched to a gene; V was cut back by 2 bases and J by 6 bases. CDR3 size: 14 residues.

The sample holds one count of this clone. This rearrangement joins TRBV5-1 to TRBJ2-3; 7 bases match TRBD1. This CDR3 has 16 residues. V trimming: 4 bases; J trimming: 1 base; junction bases outside the gene matches: 9. Looked up from germline, CDR1 is SGHRS and CDR2 is YFSETQ. The CDR3 region is CASSASHDRGTDTQYF. In DNA, the CDR3 is TGCGCCAGCAGCGCGAGCCATGACAGGGGCACAGATACGCAGTATTTT.

The V gene is TRBV19, the J gene TRBJ2-7; TRBD1 might be the D (6 bases). The V end was cut by 1 base, the J end by 1 base, with 11 bases between. The CDR3 extends over 15 amino acids. Germline values: CDR1 LNHDA, CDR2 SQIVND (reference sequence). CDR3 DNA: TGTGCCAGTAGTATAGGGTCCACAGGGTCCTACGAGCAGTACTTC. Protein: CASSIGSTGSYEQYF.

This clone turned up a few times. V usage is TRBV7-9 and J usage is TRBJ2-7; D remains ambiguous. From germline, CDR1 is SEHNR and CDR2 FQNEAQ (reference sequence). V shed 1 base and J shed 6 bases, with 4 bases lying between them. This CDR3 contains 11 residues. CDR3 protein: CASSLVSEQYF. The CDR3, as DNA: TGTGCCAGCAGCTTAGTTTCCGAGCAGTACTTC.

Here the CDR3 reads CASSPAGQNNEQFF. The CDR3, as DNA: TGTGCCAGCAGCCCCGCCGGACAGAACAATGAGCAGTTCTTC. This chain links TRBV28 with TRBJ2-1; possible D gene TRBD1, 6 bases. CDR3 length: 14 residues. Trimming took off 6 bases at V and 5 bases at J, with 14 bases between the two ends. From germline, CDR1 is MDHEN and CDR2 SYDVKM.

This chain joins TRBV9 and TRBJ2-6; 7 positions agree with TRBD1. CDR3 length: 16 residues. From germline, CDR1 is SGDLS and CDR2 YYNGEE. V dropped 4 bases and J dropped 4; count of bases not matched to a gene: 8. The CDR3 protein is CASSYRTGMGANVLTF. The CDR3 coding sequence is TGTGCCAGCAGCTACCGGACAGGAATGGGGGCCAACGTCCTGACTTTC.

V and J are TRBV4-3 and TRBJ1-1; 8 bases match TRBD1. Germline loops: CDR1 LGHNA, CDR2 YSLEER. V trimming: 4 bases; J trimming: 2 bases; junction bases outside the gene matches: 15. This CDR3 comprises 18 residues. For the CDR3, the DNA is TGCGCCAGCAGCCTGTTAACCCTGGGCAGGGGGCTTAACACTGAAGCTTTCTTT. Translated, it gives CASSLLTLGRGLNTEAFF.

This clone was found once. The chain is built from TRBV4-2 and TRBJ1-2; D gene unclear. V lost 4 bases and J 8 bases, leaving 23 bases between the germline ends. The CDR3 extends over 16 amino acids. Germline V gene lookup returns CDR1 LGHNA and CDR2 YNFKEQ. This chain's CDR3 is CASSPPTLANRGGYTF. The DNA for the CDR3 is TGTGCCAGCAGCCCCCCCACGTTAGCAAACCGAGGCGGCTACACCTTC.

The CDR3 reads CASSEGITDTQYF. The DNA of the CDR3 is TGTGCCAGCAGTGAGGGGATCACAGATACGCAGTATTTT. The chain links TRBV2 to TRBJ2-3; D gene unclear. This CDR3 spans 13 amino acids. V was trimmed by 3 bases and J by 2 bases, leaving 6 bases between them. Looked up from germline, CDR1 is SNHLY and CDR2 is FYNNEI.

The rearrangement links TRBV30 to TRBJ2-7; D may correspond to TRBD1 or TRBD2 (5 bases each). The CDR3 contains 14 residues. Trimming took off 0 bases at V and 3 bases at J, with 12 bases between the two ends. Germline V gene data show CDR1 as GTSNPN and CDR2 as SVGIG (reference sequence). The chain's CDR3 is CAWSVGTVSYEQYF. Written as DNA, the CDR3 is TGTGCCTGGAGTGTTGGGACGGTGAGCTACGAGCAGTACTTC. The whole variable domain, remainder taken from reference TRBV30 and TRBJ2-7, is SQTIHQWPATLVQPVGSPLSLECTVEGTSNPNLYWYRQAAGRGLQLLFYSVGIGQISSEVPQNLSASRPQDRQFILSSKKLLLSDSGFYLCAWSVGTVSYEQYFGPGTRLTVT.

This chain uses TRBV5-1 with TRBJ1-2; D call uncertain. CDR1 is SGHRS, CDR2 YFSETQ, per germline. This CDR3 has 13 residues. Trimming stripped 4 bases from V and 3 bases from J, with 10 bases between. The CDR3 nucleotides read TGCGCCAGCAGCAGATGGGGTGACTATGGCTACACCTTC. Protein: CASSRWGDYGYTF.

V usage is TRBV7-9 and J usage is TRBJ2-5, with 8 bases that match TRBD2. CDR3 length: 11 amino acids. J lost 11 bases, V lost 5 bases, and 4 bases had no gene match. Germline CDR1 and CDR2: SEHNR and FQNEAQ (reference sequence). CDR3 protein: CASSLAGGQYF. DNA for the CDR3: TGTGCCAGCAGCCTGGCGGGGGGACAGTACTTC.

This chain uses TRBV6-5 with TRBJ1-4, with D hard to call. The V end lost 6 bases, the J end lost 8 bases, and 16 bases lay between the germline ends. Germline V gene lookup returns CDR1 MNHEY and CDR2 SVGAGI. The CDR3 covers 14 residues. The DNA of the CDR3 is TGTGCCAGCAGCCGTTTAATGGGCCGCGAAAAACTGTTTTTT. This translates into CASSRLMGREKLFF.

The CDR3 here is CASSYRGREGTEAFF. The CDR3 bases are TGTGCCAGCAGTTACCGTGGTAGGGAGGGCACTGAAGCTTTCTTT. The chain recombines TRBV6-5 with TRBJ1-1; D uncertain. This CDR3 is built from 15 residues. Germline V lookup: CDR1 MNHEY, CDR2 SVGAGI. Trimming cost V 2 bases and J 4 bases, with 14 bases left between them.

The chain links TRBV30 to TRBJ2-3; TRBD2 matches 9 bases. The germline gives CDR1 GTSNPN, CDR2 SVGIG (reference sequence). CDR3 length: 14 amino acids. The ends lost 6 bases at V and 3 bases at J; junction bases unmatched: 7. The CDR3 DNA reads TGTGCCTGTAAGCGGGGGGCCCGGACAGATACGCAGTATTTT. Protein: CACKRGARTDTQYF. The variable domain in full, with the rest retrieved from reference TRBV30 and TRBJ2-3, is SQTIHQWPATLVQPVGSPLSLECTVEGTSNPNLYWYRQAAGRGLQLLFYSVGIGQISSEVPQNLSASRPQDRQFILSSKKLLLSDSGFYLCACKRGARTDTQYFGPGTRLTVL.

The gene calls are TRBV19 and TRBJ1-6; no reliable D call. Per the germline V gene, CDR1 is LNHDA and CDR2 is SQIVND (reference sequence). V lost 1 base, J lost 9 bases, and 16 bases lay in between. This CDR3 has 16 residues. CDR3 amino acids: CASSIGVGGIGSPLHF. The CDR3 region has the DNA TGTGCCAGTAGTATAGGTGTTGGAGGGATCGGTTCACCCCTCCACTTT.

DNA for the CDR3: TGTGCCACCAGCACGGGGTCGGGCACGTATGGCTACACCTTC. It specifies CATSTGSGTYGYTF. This sequence joins TRBV15 and TRBJ1-2; D is unclear. There are 14 residues in the CDR3. Germline assignment: CDR1 LNHNV and CDR2 YYDKDF (reference sequence). Trimming shortened V by 4 bases and J by 5 bases, and 14 bases separated the two germline ends.

This chain connects TRBV29-1 to TRBJ2-3; 10 bases map to TRBD2. CDR3 length: 15 amino acids. Trimming took 2 bases from V and 5 from J; bases not matched to a gene: 7. Germline lookup yields CDR1 SQVTM and CDR2 ANQGSEA. The CDR3 DNA is TGCAGCGTTGAACCCAGCGGGGGGGCAGTAGATACGCAGTATTTT. Translated: CSVEPSGGAVDTQYF.

This chain connects TRBV19 to TRBJ2-7; 11 nucleotides match TRBD2. Per germline, CDR1 LNHDA and CDR2 SQIVND (reference sequence). The CDR3 is 16 residues long. Unmatched junction bases numbered 2, after V lost 0 bases and J lost 1 base. CDR3 nucleotide sequence: TGTGCCAGTAGTATAGAGGCTAGCGGGGGGTCCTACGAGCAGTACTTC. It encodes CASSIEASGGSYEQYF.

The chain uses TRBV6-6 and TRBJ1-1; 7 nucleotides line up with TRBD1. J lost 8 bases, V lost 6 bases, and 18 bases had no gene match. Germline values: CDR1 MNHNY, CDR2 SVGAGI (reference sequence). The CDR3 contains 16 residues. CDR3 bases: TGTGCCAGCAGGCCGGGACAGACTTCGTCGTGGGTGGAAGCTTTCTTT. Protein product: CASRPGQTSSWVEAFF.

The chain employs TRBV30 and TRBJ2-7; 7 bases line up with TRBD1. Germline V gene sequence: CDR1 GTSNPN, CDR2 SVGIG (reference sequence). The CDR3 length is 13 residues. V lost 3 bases, J lost 2 bases, and 4 bases stayed unmatched. The CDR3 protein is CAWSIGGTYEQYF. In nucleotides, the CDR3 is TGTGCCTGGAGCATAGGGGGCACCTACGAGCAGTACTTC.

The J gene is TRBJ2-5, the V gene TRBV2; D is possibly TRBD1 or TRBD2 (5 bases each). Germline CDR1 SNHLY, CDR2 FYNNEI. The CDR3 has 14 amino acids. The germline V and J ends were trimmed by 6 bases and 4 bases, with 15 bases remaining between them. The CDR3 here is CASRGNWGPETQYF. DNA of the CDR3: TGTGCCAGCAGGGGGAACTGGGGACCAGAGACCCAGTACTTC.